This T cell receptor (beta chain) was profiled in a study of control samples from healthy donors and cancer patients. The V end lost 1 base, the J end lost 8 bases, and 9 bases lay between the germline ends. Germline values: CDR1 SGHTA, CDR2 FQGNSA. This CDR3 has 14 residues. Some clones are missing from TCRdb's copy, which holds only in-frame ones; the method was immunoSEQ multiplex PCR. The table records approximately 49,000 clones, just over 85% of them present only once. The chain recombines TRBV7-2 with TRBJ1-6, with a tentative D call TRBD1 (5 bases). This TCR was recovered from a woman aged 50 to 65 with lung cancer. The specimen sequenced was PBMCs. The chain's CDR3 is CASSLEGSYSPLHF. CDR3 DNA sequence: TGTGCCAGCAGCTTAGAGGGGAGTTATTCACCCCTCCACTTT.